The present entry profiles one T cell receptor beta chain with its context. Assay: immunoSEQ multiplex PCR; the TCRdb copy retains only in-frame clones and omits some. The table lists 150,000 to 200,000 clones, about 86% of them singletons. This sample is part of a study of blood T cell repertoires in COVID-19. Overall study: Nucleic acid was either cDNA or gDNA, and it came from T cells, B-cell-depleted T cells, or PBMCs.

The origin of this receptor is a man aged 45 to 65 with active or convalescent COVID-19. Source material: peripheral blood.

The CDR3 DNA sequence: TGTGCCAGCAGGAGGGGGACAAATGAAAAACTGTTTTTT. This codes for CASRRGTNEKLFF. J is TRBJ1-4 and V is TRBV6-5; D perhaps matches TRBD1 (6 bases). The length of the CDR3 is 13 residues. Germline-derived CDR1 and CDR2 are MNHEY and SVGAGI. The V end was cut by 6 bases, the J end by 5 bases, with 10 bases between.